In its sample, the clone carrying this TCR beta chain was seen once. Its antigen is not identified. The source of the sample is a study of cytomegalovirus exposure and HLA in healthy donors. Overall study findings and caveats: Across HLA loci, a later analysis found differing TCR association rates, with DRB1 most and HLA-C fewest. Equally common other TCR beta chains were less clonally expanded than HLA-associated ones, a later analysis found.

Vbeta (60) and Jbeta (13) primers were used in the PCR. The method was immunoSEQ multiplex PCR; TCRdb's version includes in-frame clones alone and lacks a portion of them. The table records about 82,000 clones, 80% to 90% of them present only once. The V and J ends lost 4 bases and 4 bases respectively, with 5 bases between them. The V gene's germline CDR1 is LNHDA and CDR2 SQIVND (reference sequence). The CDR3 covers 12 residues. The sequencing sample was made of PBMCs. V gene TRBV19 combines with J gene TRBJ2-1, with unresolved D. This TCR was recovered from a man aged 65-85 years in good health and CMV-seropositive. The DNA of the CDR3 is TGTGCCAGTAGTAGCGCATACAATGAGCAGTTCTTC. Encoded protein: CASSSAYNEQFF.